This is a list of T cell receptor beta chains from one sample in a study of shared clonotypes between healthy human individuals. Assay used: immunoSEQ multiplex PCR; TCRdb lists only in-frame clones, some missing. The table records some 2,000,000 clones, roughly 95% of them present only once. Sample: naive CD4+ T cells sorted from blood. The receptors stem from a man younger than 30 in good health. The CDR3 runs from the conserved cysteine through the conserved F or W. D genes are given only for firm matches. Clone size is shown for a subset of rows, as once, few, many or a class of expanded clone.

clone_size,v_call,j_call,d_call,cdr3_nt,cdr3_aa
once,TRBV5-6,TRBJ2-5,-,TGTGCCAGCAGCTTGGAAGGGGCGGGGCCTGAAGAGACCCAGTACTTC,CASSLEGAGPEETQYF
-,TRBV27,TRBJ1-5,-,TGTGCCAGCAGCCTCGGGGGGATGAAGCAGCCCCAGCATTTT,CASSLGGMKQPQHF
-,TRBV28,TRBJ1-1,-,TGTGCCAGCAGTTTAAGCATGGGCACTGAAGCTTTCTTT,CASSLSMGTEAFF
-,TRBV5-1,TRBJ2-4,TRBD1,TGCGCCAGCAGCCCCAGGGGGCCGAGGGATAGGGACATTCAGTACTTC,CASSPRGPRDRDIQYF
once,TRBV9,TRBJ1-3,-,TGTGCCAGCAGCCCCGACAGCTCTGGAAACACCATATATTTT,CASSPDSSGNTIYF
-,TRBV7-3,TRBJ1-1,-,TGTGCCAGCAGCCCCCCCCCGTGGACTGAAGCTTTCTTT,CASSPPPWTEAFF
once,TRBV6-5,TRBJ1-2,-,TGTGCCAGCAACCTGGACGGGACTAACTATGGCTACACCTTC,CASNLDGTNYGYTF
-,TRBV7-8,TRBJ2-1,-,TGTGCCAGCAGCTTAGCGGCACTCATCGGCGAGCAGTTCTTC,CASSLAALIGEQFF
-,TRBV11-3,TRBJ2-7,-,TGTGCCAGCAGCTTAGGAGACAGGTACCCCTACGAGCAGTACTTC,CASSLGDRYPYEQYF
-,TRBV6-4,TRBJ2-1,-,TGTGCCAGCTTTATTTGGCATAATGAGCAGTTCTTC,CASFIWHNEQFF
-,TRBV10-3,TRBJ2-3,TRBD2,TGTGCCACCGTTAGCGGGAGAGGCGCAGATACGCAGTATTTT,CATVSGRGADTQYF
-,TRBV5-4,TRBJ2-3,-,TGTGCCAGCAGCCAACGCCCCACAGATACGCAGTATTTT,CASSQRPTDTQYF
-,TRBV29-1,TRBJ2-5,-,TGCAGCGTTGAAGAGAGGGGGGGCGTAGAGACCCAGTACTTC,CSVEERGGVETQYF
-,TRBV15,TRBJ1-5,TRBD1,TGTGCCACCAGCGCGGGACAGGGGAATCAGCCCCAGCATTTT,CATSAGQGNQPQHF
-,TRBV7-9,TRBJ2-1,TRBD2,TGTGCCAGCAGCCCCGGGGGGGTCAAGCGGGATGAGCAGTTCTTC,CASSPGGVKRDEQFF
few,TRBV2,TRBJ2-5,-,TGTGCCAGCAGTGAAGCGGGGGTCCTTGGAAAAGAGACCCAGTACTTC,CASSEAGVLGKETQYF
-,TRBV30,TRBJ2-3,-,TGTGCCTGGAGTGGAGATACGCAGTATTTT,CAWSGDTQYF
-,TRBV9,TRBJ2-3,-,TGTGCCAGCAGCGTAGGCGGGGTCACAGATACGCAGTATTTT,CASSVGGVTDTQYF
-,TRBV25-1,TRBJ1-1,-,TGTGCCAGCAGTTTTACAGGGTCGTACACTGAAGCTTTCTTT,CASSFTGSYTEAFF
-,TRBV10-1,TRBJ2-7,TRBD2,TGCGCCAGCAGTGAGGGGGCTAGCGGTCCCATGTACTTC,CASSEGASGPMYF
-,TRBV10-1,TRBJ2-2,TRBD2,TGCGCCAGCAGTGAAGCGGGAGGCAACACCGGGGAGCTGTTTTTT,CASSEAGGNTGELFF
-,TRBV7-2,TRBJ2-1,-,TGTGCCAGCAGCTTAACCGGGGCAGGATCCTACAATGAGCAGTTCTTC,CASSLTGAGSYNEQFF
-,TRBV19,TRBJ1-2,-,TGTGCCAGTAGTATCCCTGACGGATTCTATGGCTACACCTTC,CASSIPDGFYGYTF
-,TRBV7-9,TRBJ2-6,-,TGTGCCAGCACTGGACAGTCTGGGGCCAACGTCCTGACTTTC,CASTGQSGANVLTF
-,TRBV29-1,TRBJ2-7,-,TGCAGCGCTAAAGCGGATAGCTACGAGCAGTACTTC,CSAKADSYEQYF
-,TRBV7-2,TRBJ2-3,-,TGTGCCAGCAGCTACGGGGTGGGCACAGATACGCAGTATTTT,CASSYGVGTDTQYF
-,TRBV4-2,TRBJ2-1,-,TGTGCCAGCAGCCAAGAACTACGGGATGAGCAGTTCTTC,CASSQELRDEQFF
-,TRBV9,TRBJ1-3,-,TGTGCCAGCAGCCCCGGAGACCCAAAGGGCTCTGGAAACACCATATATTTT,CASSPGDPKGSGNTIYF
few,TRBV7-9,TRBJ2-7,TRBD1,TGTGCCAGCAGCTTTATAGTGACAGGGGGAAGCTACGAGCAGTACTTC,CASSFIVTGGSYEQYF
-,TRBV4-1,TRBJ1-1,TRBD1,TGCGCCAGCAGCGAGGGAGGGGGCTATAACACTGAAGCTTTCTTT,CASSEGGGYNTEAFF
-,TRBV29-1,TRBJ1-2,TRBD1,TGCAGCGTTACAGGGGGCCCCTCCTATGGCTACACCTTC,CSVTGGPSYGYTF
once,TRBV2,TRBJ2-7,-,TGTGCCAGCAGTGCGTATGACGAGCAGTACTTC,CASSAYDEQYF
-,TRBV30,TRBJ2-3,TRBD2,TGTGCCTGGACAGCCCGGACTAGCGGGAGGACTTGGGATACGCAGTATTTT,CAWTARTSGRTWDTQYF